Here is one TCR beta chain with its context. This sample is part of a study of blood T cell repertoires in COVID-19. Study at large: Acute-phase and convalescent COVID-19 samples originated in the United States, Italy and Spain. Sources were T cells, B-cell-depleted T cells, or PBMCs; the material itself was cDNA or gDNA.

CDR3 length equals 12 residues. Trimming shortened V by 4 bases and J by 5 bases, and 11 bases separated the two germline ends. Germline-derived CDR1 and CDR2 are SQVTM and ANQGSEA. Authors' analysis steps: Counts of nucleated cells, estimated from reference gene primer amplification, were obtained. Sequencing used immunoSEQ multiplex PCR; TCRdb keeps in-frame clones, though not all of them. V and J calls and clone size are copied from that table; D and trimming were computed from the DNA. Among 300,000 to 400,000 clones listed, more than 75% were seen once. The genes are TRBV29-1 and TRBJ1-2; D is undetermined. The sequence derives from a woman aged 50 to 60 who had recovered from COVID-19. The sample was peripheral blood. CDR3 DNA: TGCAGCGTTGTCGGGATCTGGTATGGCTACACCTTC. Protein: CSVVGIWYGYTF.